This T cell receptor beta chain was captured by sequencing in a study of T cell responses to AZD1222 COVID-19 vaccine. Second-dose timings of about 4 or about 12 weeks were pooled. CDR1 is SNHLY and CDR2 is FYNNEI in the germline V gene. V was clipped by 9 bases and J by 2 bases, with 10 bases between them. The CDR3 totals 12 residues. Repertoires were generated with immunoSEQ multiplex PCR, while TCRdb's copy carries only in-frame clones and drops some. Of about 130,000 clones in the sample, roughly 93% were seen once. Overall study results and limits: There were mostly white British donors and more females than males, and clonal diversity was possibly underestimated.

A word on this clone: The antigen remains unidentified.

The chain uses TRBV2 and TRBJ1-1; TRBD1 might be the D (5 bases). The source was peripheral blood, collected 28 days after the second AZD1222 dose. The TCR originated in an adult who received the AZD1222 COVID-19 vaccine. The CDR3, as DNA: TGTGCCAGTAGGTGGGACAACACTGAAGCTTTCTTT. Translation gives CASRWDNTEAFF.